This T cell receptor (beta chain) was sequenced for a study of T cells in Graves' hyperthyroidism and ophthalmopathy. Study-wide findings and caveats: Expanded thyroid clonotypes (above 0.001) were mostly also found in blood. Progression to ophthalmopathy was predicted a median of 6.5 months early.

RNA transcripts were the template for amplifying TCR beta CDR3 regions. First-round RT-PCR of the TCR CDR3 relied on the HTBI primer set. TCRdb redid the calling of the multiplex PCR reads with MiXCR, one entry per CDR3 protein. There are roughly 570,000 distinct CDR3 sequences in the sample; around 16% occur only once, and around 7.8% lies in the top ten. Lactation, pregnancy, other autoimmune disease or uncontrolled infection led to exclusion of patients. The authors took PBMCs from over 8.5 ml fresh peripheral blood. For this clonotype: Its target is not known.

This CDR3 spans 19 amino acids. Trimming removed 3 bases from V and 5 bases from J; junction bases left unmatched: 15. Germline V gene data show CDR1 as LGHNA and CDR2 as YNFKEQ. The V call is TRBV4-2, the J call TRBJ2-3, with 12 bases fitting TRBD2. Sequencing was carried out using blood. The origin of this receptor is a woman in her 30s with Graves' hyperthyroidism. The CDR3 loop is CASSQVYGPTSGSGDTQYF. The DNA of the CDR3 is TGTGCCAGCAGCCAGGTTTACGGCCCGACTAGCGGGAGTGGAGATACGCAGTATTTT.